This T cell receptor beta chain was profiled in a study of vaccination effects on CD4 cells after COVID-19. Turning to the study itself: Either the mRNA-1273 or the BNT162b2 vaccine was given to participants as two doses.

This clone was seen once. The antigen remains undetermined. Germline loops: CDR1 KGHDR, CDR2 SFDVKD. CDR3 size: 16 residues. With 5 bases clipped from V and 5 bases from J, the junction kept 11 bases outside the gene matches. General study results and limits: Pronounced clonal contraction occurred in clones induced by infection and by vaccine late after vaccination. In vaccinees who were healthy, merely 1 out of 255 vaccine-induced clones cross-reacted with common cold coronaviruses.

Before sequencing took place, the ViraFEST assay used viral peptide pools to expand antigen-specific CD4+ T cells. With roughly nine days of culture completed, CD4+ T cells were isolated. Vaccine recipients lacked prior SARS-CoV-2 infection and had negative nucleocapsid antibodies. Half of the medium was exchanged for IL-2 medium on both days 3 and 7. TCRdb keeps only in-frame clones here, not all; method: immunoSEQ multiplex PCR. The sample lists roughly 41,000 clones; under 75% were seen once. The TCR sequence derives from a human donor who received a COVID-19 vaccine. The rearrangement uses TRBV24-1 and TRBJ2-5; 9 bases line up with TRBD2. The sequencing here drew on CD4+ T cells from PBMCs cultured with HCoV-OC43 spike peptides, taken before COVID-19 vaccination. Noted subset: HCoV-OC43 spike overlapping peptide pool stimulation. CDR3 nucleotide sequence: TGTGCCACCAGTGGCCCCGGAGCGGGGGGACGTGAGACCCAGTACTTC. Its translation is CATSGPGAGGRETQYF.